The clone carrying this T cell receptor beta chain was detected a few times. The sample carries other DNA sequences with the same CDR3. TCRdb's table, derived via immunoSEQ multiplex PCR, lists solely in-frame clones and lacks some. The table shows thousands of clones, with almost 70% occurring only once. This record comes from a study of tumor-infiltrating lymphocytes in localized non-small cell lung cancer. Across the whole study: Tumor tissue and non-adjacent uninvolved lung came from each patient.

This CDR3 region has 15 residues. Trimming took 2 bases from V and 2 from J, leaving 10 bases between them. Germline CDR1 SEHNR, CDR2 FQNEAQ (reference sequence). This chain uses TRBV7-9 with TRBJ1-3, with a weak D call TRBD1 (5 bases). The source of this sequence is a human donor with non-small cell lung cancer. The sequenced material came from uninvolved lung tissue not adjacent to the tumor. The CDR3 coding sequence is TGTGCCAGCAGCTTACAGGGTGCCACTGGAAACACCATATATTTT. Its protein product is CASSLQGATGNTIYF.